This is a list of T cell receptor beta chains from one sample in a study of cytomegalovirus exposure and HLA in healthy donors. Profiling relied on immunoSEQ multiplex PCR, and the TCRdb table lists in-frame clones only, not all of them. The table lists 150,000 to 200,000 clones, roughly four fifths of them singletons. Sequencing used PBMCs. Receptor source: a male donor in good health and CMV-seropositive. Both conserved end residues are trimmed from each CDR3. Each record gives: V gene, J gene, D gene, CDR3 protein. A D gene is named only where the DNA matches it firmly.

TRBV4-2	TRBJ2-7	NA	ASSQAPWGGPYEQY
TRBV10-3	TRBJ1-2	NA	AISESSDGYT
TRBV7-7	TRBJ2-5	TRBD1	ASSRTGGGETQY
TRBV5-5	TRBJ2-2	TRBD1	ASRPPGQDTGELF
TRBV5-5	TRBJ1-5	NA	ASSLVGGNSNQPQH
TRBV21-1	TRBJ1-5	NA	ASSKGGGRQPQH
TRBV18	TRBJ1-4	TRBD1	ASSTRQGALNEKLF
TRBV7-2	TRBJ2-1	NA	ASSPAGTPSYNEQF
TRBV6-5	TRBJ1-2	TRBD1	ASSYQGALGYGYT
TRBV30	TRBJ2-2	TRBD2	AWRVRVAGLNTGELF
TRBV7-9	TRBJ1-2	TRBD1	ASSRTGLYGYT
TRBV27	TRBJ1-2	NA	ASSSQGYGYT
TRBV7-2	TRBJ2-1	NA	ASTRLDSYNEQF
TRBV5-5	TRBJ2-6	NA	ASSSLDRFRSGANVLT
TRBV28	TRBJ2-5	NA	ASNPGGTETQY
TRBV6-6	TRBJ1-3	TRBD1	ASMGQAGNTIY
TRBV9	TRBJ2-7	TRBD1	ASSVARTGDPKY
TRBV7-9	TRBJ1-1	NA	ASSLRAGLGINTEAF
TRBV5-1	TRBJ2-5	NA	ASRSPSGETQY
TRBV30	TRBJ1-1	NA	AWKRDGLNTEAF
TRBV5-1	TRBJ2-6	NA	ASREGTSSGANVLT
TRBV18	TRBJ2-5	TRBD2	ASSPRSGRGQETQY
TRBV6-1	TRBJ1-3	NA	ASSELAGSGNTIY
TRBV7-9	TRBJ1-1	TRBD1	ASRTKDRLNTEAF
TRBV5-4	TRBJ2-1	TRBD2	ASSLFGAGVEQF
TRBV7-2	TRBJ2-7	NA	ASSLARTGNYEQY
TRBV5-1	TRBJ1-2	TRBD1	ASSPVTGNYGYT
TRBV30	TRBJ1-4	NA	AWKKSQGGKLF
TRBV7-2	TRBJ2-7	TRBD1	ASSSAGQALYEQY
TRBV15	TRBJ1-6	NA	ATSSAQSNSPLH
TRBV4-3	TRBJ2-7	TRBD1	ASSLRTGTYEQY
TRBV20-1	TRBJ2-5	TRBD1	SARDREAQY
TRBV11-2	TRBJ1-1	TRBD1	ASSLRRGTGDGTEAF
TRBV27	TRBJ2-7	TRBD1	ASSATGGSEQY
TRBV11-2	TRBJ1-4	NA	ASSLDGGGGGGEKLF
TRBV11-3	TRBJ2-3	NA	ASSEGPDTQY
TRBV5-8	TRBJ1-3	NA	ASSFGGYSYSGNTIY
TRBV28	TRBJ2-1	NA	ASSLFRSALGNEQF
TRBV5-4	TRBJ1-1	TRBD1	ASSGSTGDDNTEAF
TRBV2	TRBJ1-5	TRBD1	ASSVLTGPDQPQH
TRBV2	TRBJ2-2	NA	ASRLDTSNTGELF
TRBV5-1	TRBJ2-7	TRBD2	ASSLGLAGVSEQY
TRBV5-4	TRBJ1-5	TRBD1	ASSYTGTGRKGRGNQPQH
TRBV5-4	TRBJ2-7	NA	ASSLVSSYEQY
TRBV28	TRBJ2-7	NA	ASSLEVGAGPAEQY
TRBV30	TRBJ2-7	NA	AWSVRPTGESLYEQY
TRBV6-6	TRBJ2-1	TRBD2	ASSYSGTSGNEQF
TRBV5-1	TRBJ2-1	TRBD2	ASSPGTSGYNEQF
TRBV9	TRBJ2-1	NA	ASSVVQNEQF
TRBV10-3	TRBJ2-1	TRBD2	AISGPGLAVSSYNEQF
TRBV9	TRBJ2-1	NA	ASSSGGPGEQF
TRBV5-1	TRBJ1-3	TRBD1	ASSLGQGGGNTIY